Each of the 16 T cell receptor beta chains below was sequenced from the same sample in a study of control samples from healthy donors and cancer patients. Profiled with immunoSEQ multiplex PCR; TCRdb holds only in-frame clones, not every one. The repertoire has about 200,000 clones, about 90% of them found once; the top ten carry less than 2%. The sequenced sample was blood. These receptors originate from a man aged 25 to 45 in good health.

Turning to this clone: A junction end diverges from the germline sequence, so it may reflect a read error. The same CDR3 is also encoded by other DNA sequences in this sample. In nucleotides, the CDR3 is TGTGCCAGCAGTCAACAGGGAGGCAATCAGCCCCAGCATTTC. It encodes CASSQQGGNQPQHF. The rearrangement uses TRBV2 and TRBJ1-5; D may be TRBD1 (6 bases). Germline V gene sequence: CDR1 SNHLY, CDR2 FYNNEI. This CDR3 has 14 amino acids. The full variable domain, its missing parts supplied by reference TRBV2 and TRBJ1-5, is EPEVTQTPSHQVTQMGQEVILRCVPISNHLYFYWYRQILGQKVEFLVSFYNNEISEKSEIFDDQFSVERPDGSNFTLKIRSTKLEDSAMYFCASSQQGGNQPQHFGDGTRLSIL.

The CDR3 DNA sequence: TGTGCCAGCAGGTCACATTTCTTGGGCAATCAGCCCCAGCATTTT. Its translation: CASRSHFLGNQPQHF. The chain recombines TRBV6-5 with TRBJ1-5; D not certain. Germline V gene data show CDR1 as MNHEY and CDR2 as SVGAGI. The CDR3 totals 15 residues. The V end was cut by 6 bases, the J end by 2 bases, with 14 bases between.

The chain combines TRBV6-5 with TRBJ1-5; D possibly corresponds to TRBD1 (5 bases). Germline CDR1 MNHEY, CDR2 SVGAGI. V was trimmed by 6 bases and J by 6 bases, leaving 15 bases between them. The CDR3 covers 14 residues. CDR3 sequence (DNA): TGTGCCAGCAGCCCCGATCGGGGGACTCAGCCCCAGCATTTT. Translating it yields CASSPDRGTQPQHF.

The chain is built from TRBV10-2 and TRBJ2-7; D possibly corresponds to TRBD1 (5 bases). The V gene lost 6 bases and the J gene lost 3 bases, with 15 bases spanning the gap. The CDR3 length is 14 residues. Per the germline V gene, CDR1 is WSHSY and CDR2 is SAAADI. CDR3 DNA sequence: TGCGCCAGCAGGGACCAGGGATTCGTCTACGAGCAGTACTTC. Amino acid sequence: CASRDQGFVYEQYF.

The chain combines TRBV12-3 or TRBV12-4 with TRBJ1-2, with TRBD1 matching over 7 bases. V lost 6 bases to trimming and J lost 8 bases; unmatched junction nucleotides: 9. The CDR3 runs 13 residues. CDR3 in amino acids: CASRLGQEGGYTF. The CDR3 DNA is TGTGCCAGCAGACTAGGACAGGAGGGCGGCTACACCTTC.

The V call is TRBV11-2, the J call TRBJ2-1; 14 nucleotides align to TRBD2. Germline-derived CDR1 and CDR2 are SGHAT and FQNNGV. This CDR3 contains 19 residues. J was trimmed by 1 base and V by 5 bases; bases with no gene match: 10. CDR3 DNA: TGTGCCAGCAGCCTCCAGACTAGCGGGGGGGCCTTGTCCTACAATGAGCAGTTCTTC. Amino acid sequence: CASSLQTSGGALSYNEQFF.

The genes are TRBV6-2 or TRBV6-3 and TRBJ2-6; the D gene is possibly TRBD1 (6 bases). The germline V gene has CDR1 MNHEY and CDR2 SVGEGT. This CDR3 spans 19 amino acids. Trimming pared 2 bases from V and 0 bases from J, leaving 17 bases between. The CDR3 reads CASSYRGPGHRSGANVLTF. CDR3 DNA: TGTGCCAGCAGTTACCGTGGGCCGGGACACCGCTCTGGGGCCAACGTCCTGACTTTC.

This clone appeared a few times. The rearrangement links TRBV27 to TRBJ2-5, with TRBD1 identical over 10 bases. The V gene end was trimmed by 8 bases and the J gene end by 0 bases; junction bases not matched to a gene: 6. This CDR3 spans 15 amino acids. Germline CDR1 and CDR2: MNHEY and SMNVEV (reference sequence). CDR3 in amino acids: CASSRQGAYQETQYF. The CDR3 DNA sequence: TGTGCCAGCTCCCGACAGGGGGCTTACCAAGAGACCCAGTACTTC.

With respect to this clone: Different DNA sequences within this sample yield the same CDR3. This chain links TRBV10-1 with TRBJ2-7; the D is unclear. The V gene's germline CDR1 is WNHNN and CDR2 SYGVQD (reference sequence). The CDR3 totals 8 residues. Trimming stripped 2 bases from V and 10 bases from J, with 0 bases between. CDR3 sequence: CASSEQYF. As DNA, the CDR3 is TGCGCCAGCAGTGAGCAGTACTTC.

The V and J genes are TRBV7-9 and TRBJ2-7; tentatively, D is TRBD1 or TRBD2 (5 bases each). V was trimmed by 2 bases and J by 6 bases, leaving 17 bases between them. CDR1 is SEHNR, CDR2 FQNEAQ, per germline (reference sequence). The CDR3 is 15 amino acids. CDR3 sequence (DNA): TGTGCCAGCAGCTTACCTGGGGGAGAGAGTGGCGAGCAGTACTTC. It codes for CASSLPGGESGEQYF.

This clone occurred once. The chain links TRBV27 to TRBJ2-3; 7 positions agree with TRBD1. With 6 bases clipped from V and 4 bases from J, the junction kept 4 bases outside the gene matches. The CDR3 is 13 amino acids. Germline loops: CDR1 MNHEY, CDR2 SMNVEV (reference sequence). The CDR3 DNA sequence: TGTGCCAGCAGATCAACAGGGGCAGATACGCAGTATTTT. It specifies CASRSTGADTQYF.

About this clone: Distinct nucleotide sequences in the sample also encode this CDR3. The chain combines TRBV5-6 with TRBJ1-1, with unresolved D. The V and J ends lost 2 bases and 5 bases respectively, with 10 bases between them. Germline CDR1 SGHDT, CDR2 YYEEEE. The CDR3 extends over 13 amino acids. The CDR3 spells CASSFPGPTEAFF. CDR3 nucleotides: TGTGCCAGCAGCTTCCCCGGACCTACTGAAGCTTTCTTT. Full variable domain (rest looked up from reference TRBV5-6 and TRBJ1-1): DAGVTQSPTHLIKTRGQQVTLRCSPKSGHDTVSWYQQALGQGPQFIFQYYEEEERQRGNFPDRFSGHQFPNYSSELNVNALLLGDSALYLCASSFPGPTEAFFGQGTRLTVV.

V and J are TRBV29-1 and TRBJ1-5, with a tentative D call TRBD1 (6 bases). The germline gives CDR1 SQVTM, CDR2 ANQGSEA. With 5 bases removed from V and 4 bases from J, the gap between germline ends came to 12 bases. This CDR3 contains 13 residues. The CDR3: CSVREGGNQPQHF. In DNA, the CDR3 is TGCAGCGTTCGAGAGGGGGGTAATCAGCCCCAGCATTTT.

In its sample, this clone was seen a few times. The chain combines TRBV11-1 with TRBJ1-4; no definite D call. CDR3 size: 13 residues. Trimming left V 2 bases short and J 5 bases short, with 6 bases between. Germline lookup yields CDR1 SGHAT and CDR2 FQDESV (reference sequence). CDR3: CASSLRENEKLFF. CDR3 DNA: TGTGCCAGCAGCTTAAGGGAGAATGAAAAACTGTTTTTT. Full variable domain (outside the CDR3, taken from reference TRBV11-1 and TRBJ1-4): EAEVAQSPRYKITEKSQAVAFWCDPISGHATLYWYRQILGQGPELLVQFQDESVVDDSQLPKDRFSAERLKGVDSTLKIQPAELGDSAMYLCASSLRENEKLFFGSGTQLSVL.

This chain's CDR3 is CASSLLQGSNQPQHF. CDR3 nucleotide sequence: TGTGCCAGCAGTTTATTACAGGGAAGCAATCAGCCCCAGCATTTT. V and J are TRBV2 and TRBJ1-5, with D possibly TRBD1 on 6 matching bases. The V and J ends lost 5 bases and 1 base respectively, with 12 bases between them. The CDR3 runs 15 residues. Looked up from germline, CDR1 is SNHLY and CDR2 is FYNNEI.

In the case of this clone: The junction departs from germline at one end; a sequencing error may be responsible. The CDR3 DNA sequence: TGTGCCAGCAGCTCCGGACTAGCGGGACCCTACGCGCAGTACTTC. It codes for CASSSGLAGPYAQYF. The genes are TRBV11-2 and TRBJ2-7, with 12 nucleotides matching TRBD2. The CDR3 loop spans 15 amino acids. Germline V gene sequence: CDR1 SGHAT, CDR2 FQNNGV.